Sequencing of this TCR beta chain was carried out in a study of cytomegalovirus exposure and HLA in healthy donors. Study-level information: Genotyping showed 75% to 90% of 300 to 450 donors falling in the Caucasian-associated ancestry cluster. The study's findings and limits: In a later analysis, productive TCRs from donors in an Asian-associated ancestry cluster reportedly carried fewer N-insertions than the cohort mean. Looking again later, the authors saw that most CMV-associated TCR beta chains seemed HLA-restricted.

PCR used 60 Vbeta primers and 13 Jbeta primers. Data came from immunoSEQ multiplex PCR; TCRdb stores just in-frame clones and leaves some out. The table includes about 120,000 clones, around 75% detected once. In the case of this clone: Its antigen is unknown.

V was clipped by 6 bases and J by 5 bases; unmatched bases: 4. The CDR3 runs to 13 residues. Per the germline V gene, CDR1 is MNHEY and CDR2 is SVGAGI. This chain links TRBV6-5 with TRBJ2-1; 7 positions match TRBD1. Sequenced input: PBMCs. This TCR was recovered from a woman aged 40 to 55 in good health and CMV-seropositive. CDR3 sequence reads: CASSHGTDNEQFF. For the CDR3, the DNA is TGTGCCAGCAGCCACGGGACAGACAATGAGCAGTTCTTC.